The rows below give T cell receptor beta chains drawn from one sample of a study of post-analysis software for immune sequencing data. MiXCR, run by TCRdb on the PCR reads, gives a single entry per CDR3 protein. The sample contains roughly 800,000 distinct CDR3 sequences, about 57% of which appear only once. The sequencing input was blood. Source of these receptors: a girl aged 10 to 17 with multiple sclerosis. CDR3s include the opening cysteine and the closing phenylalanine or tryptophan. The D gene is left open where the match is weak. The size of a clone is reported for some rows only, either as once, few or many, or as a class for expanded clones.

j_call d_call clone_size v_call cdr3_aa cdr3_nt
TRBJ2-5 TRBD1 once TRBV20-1 CSARIRQGAIREETQYF TGCAGTGCTAGAATAAGGCAGGGGGCGATTAGGGAAGAGACCCAGTACTTC
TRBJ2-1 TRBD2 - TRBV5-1 CASSLLSSGGPCHEQFF TGCGCCAGCAGCTTGTTAAGTAGCGGGGGCCCTTGCCATGAGCAGTTCTTC
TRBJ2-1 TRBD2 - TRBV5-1 CASSLAQGLANEQFF TGCGCCAGCAGCTTGGCCCAGGGACTAGCTAATGAGCAGTTCTTC
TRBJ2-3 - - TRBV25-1 CASSDFSLADTQYF TGTGCCAGCAGTGATTTCTCCTTAGCAGATACGCAGTATTTT
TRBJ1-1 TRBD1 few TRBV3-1 CASRPRQGGTEAFF TGTGCCAGCAGGCCACGACAGGGTGGGACTGAAGCTTTCTTT
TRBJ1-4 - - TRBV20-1 CSATIPDIRANEKLFF TGCAGTGCTACTATCCCAGACATCCGAGCCAATGAAAAACTGTTTTTT
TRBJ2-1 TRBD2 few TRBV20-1 CSARDPTSGGNEQFF TGCAGTGCTAGAGACCCGACTAGCGGGGGCAATGAGCAGTTCTTC
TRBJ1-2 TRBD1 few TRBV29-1 CSVAGGLRNGYTF TGCAGCGTTGCAGGGGGTCTTCGGAATGGCTACACCTTC
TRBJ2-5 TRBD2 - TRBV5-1 CASSMGLAGANPQETQYF TGCGCCAGCAGCATGGGACTAGCGGGAGCGAACCCCCAAGAGACCCAGTACTTC
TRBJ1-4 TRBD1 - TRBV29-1 CSARTGATNEKLFF TGCAGCGCAAGGACAGGAGCAACTAATGAAAAACTGTTTTTT
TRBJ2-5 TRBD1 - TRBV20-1 CSARSGQGAETQYF TGCAGTGCTAGATCGGGACAGGGGGCAGAGACCCAGTACTTC
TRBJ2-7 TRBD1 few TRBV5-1 CASSWGTGNIYEQYF TGCGCCAGCAGCTGGGGGACAGGTAACATCTACGAGCAGTACTTC
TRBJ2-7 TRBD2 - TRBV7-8 CASSLALLAGGAYEQYF TGTGCCAGCAGCTTAGCGTTGCTAGCGGGAGGGGCCTACGAGCAGTACTTC
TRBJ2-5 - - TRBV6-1 CASSLIPLVAQETQYF TGTGCCAGCAGCCTAATTCCGCTAGTGGCCCAAGAGACCCAGTACTTC
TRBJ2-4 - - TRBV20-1 CSARGGYRVIGIQYF TGCAGTGCTAGAGGGGGTTACAGGGTAATTGGCATTCAGTACTTC
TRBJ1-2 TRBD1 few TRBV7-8 CASGDRGRNYGYTF TGTGCCAGCGGAGACAGGGGGCGAAACTATGGCTACACCTTC
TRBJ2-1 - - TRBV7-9 CASSFRGWDEQFF TGTGCCAGCAGCTTTAGGGGTTGGGATGAGCAGTTCTTC
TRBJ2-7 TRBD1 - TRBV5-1 CASSETGGLTGYEQYF TGCGCCAGCAGCGAGACAGGGGGTTTGACGGGCTACGAGCAGTACTTC
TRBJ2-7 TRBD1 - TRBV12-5 CASGLSSGGSYEQYF TGTGCTAGTGGTTTGTCGTCAGGGGGCAGCTACGAGCAGTACTTC
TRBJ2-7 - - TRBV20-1 CSARGFGGPYEQYF TGCAGTGCTAGAGGTTTTGGGGGGCCCTACGAGCAGTACTTC
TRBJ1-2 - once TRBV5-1 CASSTLQGAYGYTF TGCGCCAGCAGCACCCTACAGGGAGCCTATGGCTACACCTTC
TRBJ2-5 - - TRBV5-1 CASSLQTGETQYF TGCGCCAGCAGCTTGCAGACGGGAGAGACCCAGTACTTC
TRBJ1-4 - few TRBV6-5 CASSYVDAEKLFF TGTGCCAGCAGTTACGTGGATGCGGAAAAACTGTTTTTT
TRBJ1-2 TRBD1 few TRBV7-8 CASREDRDYYGYTF TGTGCCAGCAGGGAAGACAGGGACTACTATGGCTACACCTTC
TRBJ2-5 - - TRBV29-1 CSVLLIEQYF TGCAGCGTTCTACTCATTGAGCAGTACTTC
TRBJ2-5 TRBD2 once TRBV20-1 CSARTPRLAGYETQYF TGCAGTGCTAGAACTCCACGCCTAGCGGGGTATGAGACCCAGTACTTC
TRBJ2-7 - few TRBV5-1 CASSLGSGEQYF TGTGCCAGCAGCTTAGGATCCGGCGAGCAGTACTTC
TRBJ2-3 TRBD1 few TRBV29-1 CSVLRDRGRLEADTQYF TGCAGCGTTCTCCGGGACAGGGGGCGCTTGGAGGCAGATACGCAGTATTTT
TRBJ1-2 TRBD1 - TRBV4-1 CASSPDRPWDGCTF TGCGCCAGCAGCCCGGACAGGCCGTGGGATGGCTGCACCTTC
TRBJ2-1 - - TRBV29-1 CSVETPGGLGRVYNEQFF TGCAGCGTCGAGACTCCAGGGGGGTTAGGGAGGGTATACAATGAGCAGTTCTTC
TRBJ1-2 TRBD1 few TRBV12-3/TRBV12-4 CASRGQGRYGYTF TGTGCCAGCAGGGGACAGGGGCGGTATGGCTACACCTTC
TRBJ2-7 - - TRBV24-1 CATSDPGSSYNEQYF TGTGCCACCAGTGATCCGGGGAGCTCCTACAATGAGCAGTACTTC
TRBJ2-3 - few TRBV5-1 CASSLLSNTQYF TGCGCCAGCAGCCTGCTGTCCAATACGCAGTATTTT
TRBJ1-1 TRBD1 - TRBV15 CATSRDPGGGTEAFF TGTGCCACCAGCAGAGATCCAGGGGGAGGCACTGAAGCTTTCTTT
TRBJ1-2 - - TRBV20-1 CSASGAREYYGYTF TGCAGTGCTAGCGGAGCCAGGGAATACTATGGCTACACCTTC
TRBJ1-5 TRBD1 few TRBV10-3 CAISEAGGNQPQHF TGTGCCATCAGTGAGGCAGGGGGAAATCAGCCCCAGCATTTT
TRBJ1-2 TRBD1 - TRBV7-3 CASSRGQALYGYTF TGTGCCAGCAGTCGAGGACAGGCCCTTTATGGCTACACCTTC
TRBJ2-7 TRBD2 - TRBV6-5 CASSLLAGIYNEQYF TGTGCCAGCAGCCTACTAGCGGGGATCTACAATGAGCAGTACTTC
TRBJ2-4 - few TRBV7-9 CASSLTPWDIQYF TGTGCCAGCAGCTTGACCCCTTGGGACATTCAGTACTTC
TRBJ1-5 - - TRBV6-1 CASSEVSKRQPQHF TGTGCCAGCAGTGAAGTATCCAAAAGGCAGCCCCAGCATTTT
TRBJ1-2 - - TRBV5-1 CASSLDGGGGYGYTF TGCGCCAGCAGCTTGGACGGGGGAGGAGGTTATGGCTACACCTTC
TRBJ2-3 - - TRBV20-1 CSARAVSTDTQYF TGCAGTGCTAGAGCCGTTTCCACAGATACGCAGTATTTT